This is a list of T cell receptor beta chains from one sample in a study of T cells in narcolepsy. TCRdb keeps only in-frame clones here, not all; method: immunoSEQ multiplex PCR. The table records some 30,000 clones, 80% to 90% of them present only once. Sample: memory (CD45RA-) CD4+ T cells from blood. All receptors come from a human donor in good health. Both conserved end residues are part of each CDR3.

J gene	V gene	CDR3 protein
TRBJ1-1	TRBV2	CASSGQTGRTEAFF
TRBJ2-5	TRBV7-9	CASSLDLGGETQYF
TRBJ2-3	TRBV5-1	CASSFGLAGGSTDTQYF
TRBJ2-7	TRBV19	CASSIRRGPYEQYF
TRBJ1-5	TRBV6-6	CASTQGNNQPQHF
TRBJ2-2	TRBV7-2	CASSLARTEGGELFF
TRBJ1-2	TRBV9	CASSVVSSGDGYTF
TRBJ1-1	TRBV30	CAWKAGFVVTEAFF
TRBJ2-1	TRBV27	CASSFRRGDEQFF
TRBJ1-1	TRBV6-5	CASSASFLNTEAFF
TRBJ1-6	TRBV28	CASSRQSSSYNSPLHF
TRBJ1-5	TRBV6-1	CASSVSRQGYQPQHF
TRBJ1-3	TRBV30	CAWSVHGAGNTIYF
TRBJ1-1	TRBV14	CASSQSPGPKAFF
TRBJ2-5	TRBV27	CASSSAGSETQYF
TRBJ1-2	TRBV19	CASRGWTTDNYGYTF
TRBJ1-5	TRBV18	CASSPPSQPQHF
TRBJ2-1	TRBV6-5	CASSSPAVSSYNEQFF
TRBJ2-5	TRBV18	CASSPQGGGREAQYF
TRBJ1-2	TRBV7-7	CASSISVECRKTYGYTF
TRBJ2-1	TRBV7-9	CASSFKTTLHNEQFF
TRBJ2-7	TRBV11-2	CASSFKGPTRAASYEQYF
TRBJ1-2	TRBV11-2	CASSLGAVGYGYTF
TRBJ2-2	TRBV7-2	CASSLVRGHTGELFF
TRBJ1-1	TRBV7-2	CASSSLGPDTEAFF
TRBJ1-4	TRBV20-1	CSADKGEKLFF
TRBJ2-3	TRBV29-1	CSVESERVTDTQYF
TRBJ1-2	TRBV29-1	CSVRLTTGTGAVTLYGYTF
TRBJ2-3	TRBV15	CATSRVSGRLTDTQYF
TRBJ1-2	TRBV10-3	CAISERSDYGYTF
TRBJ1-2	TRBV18	CASSRQDGDANYGYTF
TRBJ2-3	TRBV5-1	CASSIGGASTDTQYF
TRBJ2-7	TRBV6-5	CASSYLGLAGYEQYF
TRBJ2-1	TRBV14	CASSQELGQEDNEQFF
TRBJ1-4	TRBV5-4	CASSHTTGSTNEKLFF
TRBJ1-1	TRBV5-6	CASSLPAGRSMNTEAFF
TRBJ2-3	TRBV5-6	CASSVTLGTQYF
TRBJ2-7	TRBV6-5	CASSYLDRVHEQYF
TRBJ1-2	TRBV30	CACLPRDSMYGYTF
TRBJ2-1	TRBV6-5	CASSYSGLAGALFF
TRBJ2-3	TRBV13	CASSSGQGPADTQYF
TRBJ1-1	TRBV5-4	CASSLSRTEAFF
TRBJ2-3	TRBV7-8	CASRGRDASTDTQYF
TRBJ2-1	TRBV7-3	CASSVQGASYNEQFF
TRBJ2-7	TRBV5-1	CASSPNRGGGYEQYF
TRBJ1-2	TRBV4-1	CASSQEAGANYGYTF
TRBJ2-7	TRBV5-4	CASSSRGTSYEQYF
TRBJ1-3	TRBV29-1	CSVDSRGPGNTIYF
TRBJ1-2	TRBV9	CASSPPGTNYGYTF
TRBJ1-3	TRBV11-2	CASSLGRQLSGNTIYF